A selection of T cell receptor beta chains follows, all from one sample in a study of blood T cell repertoires in COVID-19. TCRdb's copy holds only in-frame clones and misses some; the assay was immunoSEQ multiplex PCR. This table holds over 25,000 clones, around nine tenths found once. Sequenced: peripheral blood. These receptors all stem from a human donor with active COVID-19. The donor label of this sample is uncertain. CDR3s include the opening cysteine and the closing phenylalanine or tryptophan.

V: TRBV19; J: TRBJ1-6; CDR3: CASSTPGVHNSPLHF
V: TRBV28; J: TRBJ1-2; CDR3: CASSPRGLNYGYTF
V: TRBV27; J: TRBJ1-5; CDR3: CASSSTGPQPQHF
V: TRBV23-1; J: TRBJ1-3; CDR3: CASSPGARAPSGNTIYF
V: TRBV6-6; J: TRBJ2-2; CDR3: CASRRLAGGGTGELFF
V: TRBV30; J: TRBJ1-5; CDR3: CAWSPPGGQPQHF
V: TRBV15; J: TRBJ2-1; CDR3: CATSRAPDTRNNEQFF
V: TRBV12-3/TRBV12-4; J: TRBJ2-3; CDR3: CASSPTAAGTQYF
V: TRBV9; J: TRBJ2-7; CDR3: CASSSGSSYEQYF
V: TRBV19; J: TRBJ1-5; CDR3: CASSPRQGWGQPQHF
V: TRBV12-5; J: TRBJ2-3; CDR3: CASGLLLAGGYTDTQYF
V: TRBV15; J: TRBJ2-4; CDR3: CATSSSLGGAKNIQYF
V: TRBV7-6; J: TRBJ2-1; CDR3: CASSLGTSGGYNEQFF
V: TRBV19; J: TRBJ1-5; CDR3: CASSIDSLGWTGTGNQPQHF
V: TRBV11-3; J: TRBJ2-1; CDR3: CASSLATINEQFF
V: TRBV11-1; J: TRBJ2-1; CDR3: CASSSKTGLGEHEQFF
V: TRBV10-3; J: TRBJ2-7; CDR3: CAIRTDKSSYEQYF
V: TRBV6-1; J: TRBJ1-5; CDR3: CASSDGGGNQPQHF
V: TRBV6-2/TRBV6-3; J: TRBJ2-7; CDR3: CASSYTGEGSYEQYF
V: TRBV4-1; J: TRBJ2-1; CDR3: CASSQSGGGYNEQFF
V: TRBV5-1; J: TRBJ2-3; CDR3: CASSKGATTTDTQYF
V: TRBV10-2; J: TRBJ1-3; CDR3: CASRRFSGNTIYF
V: TRBV5-6; J: TRBJ1-4; CDR3: CASSPLTGGRTNEKLFF
V: TRBV7-2; J: TRBJ2-1; CDR3: CASSSYYNEQFF
V: TRBV27; J: TRBJ1-5; CDR3: CASSVHNQPQHF
V: TRBV7-8; J: TRBJ2-7; CDR3: CASSLGEGGEQYF
V: TRBV6-6; J: TRBJ1-2; CDR3: CASGGGAVYYGYTF
V: TRBV3-1/TRBV3-2; J: TRBJ2-3; CDR3: CASSQYYTQYF
V: TRBV4-3; J: TRBJ1-1; CDR3: CASSPRDRGTEAFF
V: TRBV2; J: TRBJ2-2; CDR3: CASRRTSGGQNTGELFF
V: TRBV5-6; J: TRBJ2-7; CDR3: CASSFRGSSGVDF
V: TRBV15; J: TRBJ2-3; CDR3: CATSRGAGDTDTQYF
V: TRBV7-2; J: TRBJ1-5; CDR3: CASSLSTGSNQPQHF
V: TRBV18; J: TRBJ1-2; CDR3: CASSPVTGGVGGYTF
V: TRBV10-2; J: TRBJ2-3; CDR3: CASSPPTSEDTQYF
V: TRBV7-8; J: TRBJ2-3; CDR3: CASSLELAGVSSDTQYF
V: TRBV27; J: TRBJ2-1; CDR3: CASRGTGPYNEQFF
V: TRBV6-4; J: TRBJ1-6; CDR3: CASSSGWASPLHF
V: TRBV5-1; J: TRBJ2-1; CDR3: CASSLGGTSGYNEQFF
V: TRBV6-6; J: TRBJ2-7; CDR3: CASSFTGDRVDF
V: TRBV7-3; J: TRBJ2-5; CDR3: CASSSMRGGQETQYF
V: TRBV23-1; J: TRBJ2-7; CDR3: CASIIHEQYF
V: TRBV24-1; J: TRBJ2-1; CDR3: CATSPPTGAEQFF
V: TRBV15; J: TRBJ1-2; CDR3: CATSRDRGTAFYGYTF
V: TRBV28; J: TRBJ1-6; CDR3: CASSQLPTYNSPLHF
V: TRBV27; J: TRBJ2-1; CDR3: CASSLPGDYLSYNEQFF
V: TRBV9; J: TRBJ1-6; CDR3: CASSVAYRAGNSPLHF